Sequencing of this TCR beta chain was carried out in a study of T cell changes during pregnancy in multiple sclerosis. The J segment lost 6 bases and the V segment lost 5 bases, leaving 7 bases of the junction unmatched. The CDR3 sequence is 14 residues long. Per the germline V gene, CDR1 is MNHNY and CDR2 is SVGAGI (reference sequence). Clones were read by immunoSEQ multiplex PCR, and TCRdb kept only the in-frame ones, dropping some. This sample has around 36,000 clones, with more than 90% found just once. The rearrangement links TRBV6-6 to TRBJ1-5, with 7 bases identical to TRBD1. The sequence was collected from a female donor with multiple sclerosis, enrolled in a pregnancy study. Sequences were derived from CD8+ T cells from peripheral blood mononuclear cells, sampled in the first trimester of pregnancy. CDR3 region: CASSITGVPQPQHF. The CDR3 nucleotides are TGTGCCAGCAGTATAACAGGGGTACCTCAGCCCCAGCATTTT.